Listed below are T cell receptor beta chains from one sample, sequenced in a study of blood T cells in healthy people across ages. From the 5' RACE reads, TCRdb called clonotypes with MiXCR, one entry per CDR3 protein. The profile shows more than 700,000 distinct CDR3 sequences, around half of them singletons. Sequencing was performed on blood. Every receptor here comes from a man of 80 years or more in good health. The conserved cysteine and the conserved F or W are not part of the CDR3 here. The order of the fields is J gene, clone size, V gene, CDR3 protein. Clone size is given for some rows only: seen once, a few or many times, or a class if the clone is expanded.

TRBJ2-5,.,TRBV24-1,ATSGRGDQETQY
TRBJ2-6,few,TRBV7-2,ASSSQSSGANVLT
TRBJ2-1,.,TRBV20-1,SASGTSGRPYNEQF
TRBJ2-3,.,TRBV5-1,ASSISGSPSDTQY
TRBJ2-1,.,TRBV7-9,ASSLAGLAGFYDEQF
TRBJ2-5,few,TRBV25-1,ASREDRTSGRAGETQY
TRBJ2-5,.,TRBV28,ASSPASGVTGETQY
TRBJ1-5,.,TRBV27,ASSFLGRYQPQH
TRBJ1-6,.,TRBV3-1,ASRSRDRGNSPLH
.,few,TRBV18,ASSHGTGDGETQY
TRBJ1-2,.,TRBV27,ASSLSPTDYGHT
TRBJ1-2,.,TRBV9,ASSVRTNGYT
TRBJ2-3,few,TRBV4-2,ASSQTTSGRAGTDTQY
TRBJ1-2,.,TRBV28,ASSTTPGPRSYGYT
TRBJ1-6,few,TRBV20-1,SARGQGEVSPLH
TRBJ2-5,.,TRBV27,ASSLSWPGGEVWETQY
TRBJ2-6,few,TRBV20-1,SARVGLSGANVLT
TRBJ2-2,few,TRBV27,ASSLQPNTGELF
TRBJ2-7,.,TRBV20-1,SATSGQGTYEQY
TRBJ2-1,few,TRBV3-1,ASSQGGRTSVIEQF
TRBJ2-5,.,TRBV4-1,ASSQPGLAEETQY
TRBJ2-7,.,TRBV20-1,SARDIGGTYEQY
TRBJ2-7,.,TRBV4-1,ASSRGGVAGSDEQY
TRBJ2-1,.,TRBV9,ASSGPRGDGQF
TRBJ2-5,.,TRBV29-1,SVEDSGTQY
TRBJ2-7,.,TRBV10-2,ASSPGRAGVYEQY
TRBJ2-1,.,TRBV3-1,ASSRSGGPNEQF
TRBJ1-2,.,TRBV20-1,SARDVQAGGYGYT
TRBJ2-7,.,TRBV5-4,ASRIWSSYEQY
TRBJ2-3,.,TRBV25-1,ASTPEGLADRYAY
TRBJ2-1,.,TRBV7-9,ASSPGTYYHEQF
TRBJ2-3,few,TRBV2,ASSEMSPGGTDTQY
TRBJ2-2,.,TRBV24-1,ATSSGGAGELF
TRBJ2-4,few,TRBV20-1,GANRDRGINIQY
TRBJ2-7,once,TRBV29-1,SVTSGVAGGTEQY
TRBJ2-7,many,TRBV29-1,SFMIRDRGYEQY
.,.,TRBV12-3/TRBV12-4,ASRPVNYNEQY
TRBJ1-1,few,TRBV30,AWIPLNTEAF
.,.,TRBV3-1,ASSQVGQGPETQY
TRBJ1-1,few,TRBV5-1,ASSLGAEAF
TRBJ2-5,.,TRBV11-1,ASSPTGASGLREQY
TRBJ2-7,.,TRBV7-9,ASSRREHEQY
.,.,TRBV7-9,ASSSNPTPFEQY
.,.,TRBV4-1,ASSQSSGDPYEQY
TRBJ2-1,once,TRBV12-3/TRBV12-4,ATERSGGNNEQF
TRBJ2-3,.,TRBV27,ASSPKRQDTFRHRDAY
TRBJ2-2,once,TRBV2,ASSPLGQGVGELF
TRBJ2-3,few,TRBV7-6,ASSLASGRPTDTQY
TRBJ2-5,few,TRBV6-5,ASSRWGAKGEQY
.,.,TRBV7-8,ASSRDSIAHEQY
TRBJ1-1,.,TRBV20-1,SANRQGVLAF
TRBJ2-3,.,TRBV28,ASSLYLAGVGTQY
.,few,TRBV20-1,SVALAGGPYYEQY
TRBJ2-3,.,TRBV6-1,ATAQTGKSTDTQY
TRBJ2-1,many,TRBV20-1,SALTRLAGSSYNEQF
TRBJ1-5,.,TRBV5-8,ASSPGEGFVGQPQH
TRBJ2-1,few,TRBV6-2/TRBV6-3,ASSHRGLVNEQF
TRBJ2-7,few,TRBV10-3,AIMGTGGSEQY
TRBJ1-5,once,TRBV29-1,SVGGLNQPQH
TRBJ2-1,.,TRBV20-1,SAPGRDTYNEQF